These 27 T cell receptor beta chains came from one sample sequenced in a study of blood T cell repertoires in COVID-19. The table came from immunoSEQ multiplex PCR; TCRdb's copy has only in-frame clones and leaves some out. Of about 350,000 clones listed, about 90% are singletons. Sequenced: PBMCs or T cells enriched from blood (not recorded which). The source of these receptors is a woman aged 30 to 39 who had been exposed to COVID-19.

The chain is built from TRBV5-6 and TRBJ1-3, with unresolved D. V lost 3 bases and J 2 bases, leaving 9 bases between the germline ends. CDR1 and CDR2 (germline): SGHDT, YYEEEE. CDR3 length: 14 residues. CDR3 sequence (DNA): TGTGCCAGCAGCTCGTGGGAGACTGGAAACACCATATATTTT. Protein: CASSSWETGNTIYF.

The rearrangement links TRBV12-1 to TRBJ2-3; the DNA was not compared with TRBD1, the D call given in the table. TRBV12-1 is a known pseudogene. This CDR3 comprises 16 residues. The DNA of the CDR3 is TGTGCCAGCAGCTTTAAGGGACATGATAGCACAGATACGCAGTATTTT. It specifies CASSFKGHDSTDTQYF.

The chain uses TRBV2 and TRBJ2-3; a possible D gene is TRBD2 (6 bases). Germline V gene data show CDR1 as SNHLY and CDR2 as FYNNEI. CDR3 length: 13 amino acids. Trimming shortened V by 7 bases and J by 7 bases, and 15 bases separated the two germline ends. The DNA for the CDR3 is TGTGCCAGCAAGGGGACGGGAGTGAATACGCAGTATTTT. Translation gives CASKGTGVNTQYF.

The CDR3 DNA reads as TGTGCCAGCAGTGCCTCGAGGGGGGGGGAGACCCAGTACTTC. This gives the protein CASSASRGGETQYF. The chain has TRBV2 and TRBJ2-5; possibly TRBD2 for D (7 bases). V lost 4 bases, J lost 5 bases, and 14 bases lay in between. Germline V gives CDR1 SNHLY, CDR2 FYNNEI. The CDR3 sequence is 14 residues long. The variable domain in full, completed from reference TRBV2 and TRBJ2-5, reads EPEVTQTPSHQVTQMGQEVILRCVPISNHLYFYWYRQILGQKVEFLVSFYNNEISEKSEIFDDQFSVERPDGSNFTLKIRSTKLEDSAMYFCASSASRGGETQYFGPGTRLLVL.

This clone was observed a few times. V and J are TRBV19 and TRBJ2-7; D is ambiguous. The germline gives CDR1 LNHDA, CDR2 SQIVND (reference sequence). The length of the CDR3 is 15 residues. Trimming removed 5 bases from V and 2 bases from J, with 16 bases in between. CDR3 coding DNA: TGTGCCAGTAGTTACCCCGGAGTGCCCCCCTACGAGCAGTACTTC. Protein: CASSYPGVPPYEQYF.

The CDR3 sequence is CASSEVESGGYEQYF. The CDR3 DNA follows: TGTGCCAGCAGTGAAGTTGAGTCGGGGGGGTACGAGCAGTACTTC. The rearrangement joins TRBV6-1 to TRBJ2-7, with 8 nucleotides matching TRBD2. J was trimmed by 4 bases and V by 1 base; bases with no gene match: 6. The V gene's germline CDR1 is MNHNS and CDR2 SASEGT. The CDR3 runs to 15 residues.

The gene calls are TRBV4-1 and TRBJ2-1, with 9 bases matching TRBD1. There are 14 residues in the CDR3. The V gene's germline CDR1 is MGHRA and CDR2 YSYEKL. V gave up 5 bases and J gave up 8 bases; unmatched junction bases: 7. As DNA, the CDR3 is TGCGCCAGCAGCGCGGGACAGGGTACGGATGAGCAGTTCTTC. Translated: CASSAGQGTDEQFF.

In this sample, this clone turned up a few times. The CDR3 DNA is TGCGCCAGCAGCCCAGGGACTAGCGGGAGTCGGTACGAGCAGTACTTC. Protein sequence: CASSPGTSGSRYEQYF. The J gene is TRBJ2-7, the V gene TRBV5-1; the match to TRBD2 covers 14 bases. There are 16 residues in the CDR3. Losses at the gene ends were 4 bases for V and 4 bases for J; bases not matched to a gene: 7. The germline gives CDR1 SGHRS, CDR2 YFSETQ.

CDR3 nucleotides: TGTGCCAGCTCCATAAAAGCGGGAGGGCTCAGTGAGCAGTTCTTC. It codes for CASSIKAGGLSEQFF. The chain carries TRBV27 and TRBJ2-1; 10 bases align to TRBD2. V lost 8 bases to trimming and J lost 9 bases; unmatched junction nucleotides: 13. CDR1 is MNHEY and CDR2 is SMNVEV in the germline V gene (reference sequence). The CDR3 is 15 residues long.

This rearrangement joins TRBV19 to TRBJ1-6; no clear D. Germline V lookup: CDR1 LNHDA, CDR2 SQIVND (reference sequence). CDR3 length equals 16 residues. Trimming left V 4 bases short and J 0 bases short, with 10 bases between. CDR3 protein: CASSSSGSSYNSPLHF. In DNA, the CDR3 is TGTGCCAGTAGTAGCTCGGGGAGCTCCTATAATTCACCCCTCCACTTT.

This clone was seen once. The chain links TRBV4-1 to TRBJ2-2; 9 bases agree with TRBD2. From germline, CDR1 is MGHRA and CDR2 YSYEKL. The CDR3 contains 17 residues. V shed 0 bases, J shed 8 bases, and the junction held 10 bases outside the gene matches. The chain's CDR3 is CASSQDRLADLAGELFF. DNA of the CDR3: TGCGCCAGCAGCCAAGACCGACTAGCGGACCTTGCAGGGGAGCTGTTTTTT.

The chain recombines TRBV7-9 with TRBJ2-3, with 7 positions matching TRBD2. The CDR3 extends over 15 amino acids. J lost 2 bases, V lost 5 bases, and 7 bases had no gene match. Looked up from germline, CDR1 is SEHNR and CDR2 is FQNEAQ (reference sequence). CDR3 loop: CASSPPLAVTDTQYF. DNA of the CDR3: TGTGCCAGCAGCCCTCCCCTAGCGGTCACAGATACGCAGTATTTT.

The V gene is TRBV28, the J gene TRBJ1-6; D remains unclear. V was pared by 5 bases and J by 6 bases, with 17 bases between. The CDR3 loop spans 16 amino acids. Germline V gene data show CDR1 as MDHEN and CDR2 as SYDVKM. The CDR3 here is CASSPGEGGTNSPLHF. CDR3 DNA sequence: TGTGCCAGCAGTCCCGGGGAGGGAGGAACTAATTCACCCCTCCACTTT.

The chain recombines TRBV7-6 with TRBJ2-5, with 9 bases aligning to TRBD2. CDR1 is SGHVS and CDR2 is FNYEAQ in the germline V gene. CDR3 length: 15 residues. The J segment lost 2 bases and the V segment lost 5 bases, leaving 6 bases of the junction unmatched. The CDR3 DNA follows: TGTGCCAGCAGCCAACGACTAGCGGCACAAGAGACCCAGTACTTC. Encoded protein: CASSQRLAAQETQYF. The variable domain in full, completed from reference TRBV7-6 and TRBJ2-5, reads GAGVSQSPRYKVTKRGQDVALRCDPISGHVSLYWYRQALGQGPEFLTYFNYEAQQDKSGLPNDRFSAERPEGSISTLTIQRTEQRDSAMYRCASSQRLAAQETQYFGPGTRLLVL.

In this sample, this clone turned up once. The chain couples TRBV11-2 to TRBJ2-4; the D gene is possibly TRBD2 (5 bases). The CDR3 consists of 12 residues. V was clipped by 3 bases and J by 5 bases, with 5 bases between them. Per germline, CDR1 SGHAT and CDR2 FQNNGV. CDR3 bases: TGTGCCAGCAGCTTTAGCGAAAACATTCAGTACTTC. Amino acid sequence: CASSFSENIQYF.

V and J are TRBV25-1 and TRBJ1-1, with D unclear. Trimming shortened V by 4 bases and J by 4 bases, and 13 bases separated the two germline ends. This CDR3 comprises 14 residues. Germline V gene lookup returns CDR1 MGHDK and CDR2 SYGVNS. The CDR3: CASSVRARGTEAFF. CDR3 DNA sequence: TGTGCCAGCAGTGTGAGGGCCCGGGGCACTGAAGCTTTCTTT.

The J gene is TRBJ1-5, the V gene TRBV21-1; the table gives TRBD1 as D, unverified against the DNA. TRBV21-1 is assigned pseudogene status. There are 15 residues in the CDR3. The CDR3 is CASSNPQGVDQPQHF. DNA of the CDR3: TGTGCCAGCAGCAACCCACAGGGGGTGGATCAGCCCCAGCATTTT.

J is TRBJ2-7 and V is TRBV11-1, with D tentatively TRBD2 (6 bases). Germline V gives CDR1 SGHAT, CDR2 FQDESV (reference sequence). Trimming took off 4 bases at V and 0 bases at J, with 16 bases between the two ends. The CDR3 contains 16 residues. DNA for the CDR3: TGTGCCAGCAGCTCGGGGCTAGCGCCCGCCTCCTACGAGCAGTACTTC. It yields the protein CASSSGLAPASYEQYF.

This chain uses TRBV11-2 with TRBJ1-6, with 8 bases aligning to TRBD1. CDR1 is SGHAT, CDR2 FQNNGV, per germline. The CDR3 has 16 residues. Trimming cost V 0 bases and J 8 bases; bases outside gene matches: 6. The CDR3 nucleotides read TGTGCCAGCAGCTTAGATTTAAGCAGGGGGCATTCACCCCTCCACTTT. Amino acids: CASSLDLSRGHSPLHF.

The chain links TRBV14 to TRBJ1-5; TRBD1 might be the D (5 bases). The CDR3 loop spans 14 amino acids. Germline lookup yields CDR1 SGHDN and CDR2 FVKESK. V was pared by 2 bases and J by 3 bases, with 8 bases between. CDR3 loop: CASSQQGLNQPQHF. The CDR3, as DNA: TGTGCCAGCAGCCAACAGGGCCTCAATCAGCCCCAGCATTTT. Drawing the rest from reference TRBV14 and TRBJ1-5, the complete variable domain is EAGVTQFPSHSVIEKGQTVTLRCDPISGHDNLYWYRRVMGKEIKFLLHFVKESKQDESGMPNNRFLAERTGGTYSTLKVQPAELEDSGVYFCASSQQGLNQPQHFGDGTRLSIL.

The chain carries TRBV19 and TRBJ1-5; 12 bases line up with TRBD1. After removal of 3 bases from V and 6 bases from J, the junction contained 9 bases not matched to a gene. The CDR3 runs to 17 residues. Germline loops: CDR1 LNHDA, CDR2 SQIVND (reference sequence). The CDR3 here is CASSIPGQGALSQPQHF. As DNA, the CDR3 is TGTGCCAGTAGTATTCCGGGACAGGGGGCCTTGAGTCAGCCCCAGCATTTT.

V is TRBV28 and J is TRBJ1-5, with TRBD1 matching 9 bases. CDR1 is MDHEN and CDR2 is SYDVKM in the germline V gene. The CDR3 runs to 18 residues. With V trimmed by 7 bases and J by 2 bases, 15 bases remained unmatched. The CDR3 is CASTKDRGVVTGNQPQHF. CDR3 sequence (DNA): TGTGCCAGCACCAAGGACAGGGGTGTGGTAACGGGCAATCAGCCCCAGCATTTT.

CDR3 DNA: TGTGCCAGCAGTGGGAGGACAGATACTAGCAATCAGCCCCAGCATTTT. Protein: CASSGRTDTSNQPQHF. This rearrangement joins TRBV6-1 to TRBJ1-5, with a tentative D call TRBD1 (6 bases). The V and J ends lost 4 bases and 0 bases respectively, with 13 bases between them. Germline CDR1 and CDR2: MNHNS and SASEGT. The CDR3 spans 16 residues.

This clone came up once. The chain links TRBV19 to TRBJ2-6; TRBD2 agrees at 7 bases. V shed 5 bases, J shed 0 bases, and the junction held 19 bases outside the gene matches. CDR3 size: 21 residues. Per germline, CDR1 LNHDA and CDR2 SQIVND (reference sequence). CDR3 in DNA: TGTGCCAGTAGTCCGGATAGGGGAAGAGCGGGGACGAGCTCTGGGGCCAACGTCCTGACTTTC. Protein product: CASSPDRGRAGTSSGANVLTF.

This clone was counted only a few times. The same CDR3 arises from other DNA sequences in this sample as well. This sequence joins TRBV3-1 (or the pseudogene TRBV3-2) and TRBJ2-7, with TRBD1 matching over 7 bases. V lost 6 bases, J lost 0 bases, and 2 bases stayed unmatched. This CDR3 has 13 amino acids. Germline V lookup: CDR1 LGHDT, CDR2 YNNKEL (reference sequence). CDR3 nucleotides: TGTGCCAGCAGTCGGGACAGCTCCTACGAGCAGTACTTC. The encoded protein is CASSRDSSYEQYF.

The CDR3 coding sequence is TGTGCCAGCTACAACAGGGGATCTAATGAGCAGTTCTTC. Its translation is CASYNRGSNEQFF. The chain links TRBV19 to TRBJ2-1, with 7 bases identical to TRBD1. Germline values: CDR1 LNHDA, CDR2 SQIVND (reference sequence). Trimming at V came to 9 bases and at J to 7 bases, leaving 9 bases not matched to a gene. The CDR3 is made up of 13 amino acids.

The sample holds a few counts of this clone. The chain has TRBV18 and TRBJ1-2; TRBD1 agrees at 8 bases. Germline trimming cut 5 bases from V and 4 bases from J; bases unmatched to any gene: 12. Germline-derived CDR1 and CDR2 are KGHSH and LQKENI. The CDR3 length is 16 residues. In DNA, the CDR3 is TGTGCCAGCTCATCTTCCGGGACAGGAGTCGCCTATGGCTACACCTTC. This translates into CASSSSGTGVAYGYTF.